This T cell receptor (beta chain) was profiled in a study of OX40 agonist ivuxolimab in advanced cancers. Study in general: Of mixed ages from about 23 to 85 and averaging roughly 64 years, the group was 65% to 85% male. Partial responses were achieved by three patients, one with hepatocellular carcinoma and two with cutaneous melanoma.

Whole-study results and caveats: The study found that CD8+ T cells averaged more expanded clones than CD4+.

This clone showed up just once. Antigen: not known. Distinct nucleotide sequences in the sample also encode this CDR3. Clones were sequenced by immunoSEQ multiplex PCR, and TCRdb holds only the in-frame ones, with some missing. This sample has some 45,000 clones; 75% to 90% occur once, and the top ten carry more than 13%. V was cut by 3 bases and J by 1 base, with 14 bases left in between. CDR3 size: 16 residues. Germline CDR1 reads LNHDA; CDR2 reads SQIVND (reference sequence). The chain joins TRBV19 to TRBJ2-3; D is uncertain. This specimen consisted of CD4+ or CD8+ T cells sorted from blood, obtained in a trial of the OX40 agonist ivuxolimab. The TCR sequence derives from an adult with an advanced solid tumor such as melanoma, head and neck, liver or kidney cancer. As DNA, the CDR3 is TGTGCCAGTAGTATTACGGTAAACCCTGGCACAGATACGCAGTATTTT. It encodes CASSITVNPGTDTQYF.